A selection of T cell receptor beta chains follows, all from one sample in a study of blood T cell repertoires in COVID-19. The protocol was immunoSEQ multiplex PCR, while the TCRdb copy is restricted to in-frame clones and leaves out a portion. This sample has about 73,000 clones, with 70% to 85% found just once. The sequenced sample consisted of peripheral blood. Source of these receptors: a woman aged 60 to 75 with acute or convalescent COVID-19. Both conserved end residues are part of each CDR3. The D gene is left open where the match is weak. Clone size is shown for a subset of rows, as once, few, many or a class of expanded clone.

TGTGCCAGCAGTTCCACTAGACTAGCGGGTTACAATGAGCAGTTCTTC,CASSSTRLAGYNEQFF,NA,TRBD2,TRBJ2-1,TRBV6-5
TGTGCCAGCAGTGAAGGCACAGGGGCATTTCGGGTGAACACTGAAGCTTTCTTT,CASSEGTGAFRVNTEAFF,NA,TRBD1,TRBJ1-1,TRBV6-1
TGCGCCAGCAGCCGGAGGGAACCTAGCACAGATACGCAGTATTTT,CASSRREPSTDTQYF,NA,NA,TRBJ2-3,TRBV23-1
TGTGCCAGCAGCTTAGGGACAAGCTATGGCTACACCTTC,CASSLGTSYGYTF,NA,NA,TRBJ1-2,TRBV7-9
TGTGCCAGCATACCGATGGGGGCCAGCAATCAGCCCCAGCATTTT,CASIPMGASNQPQHF,NA,NA,TRBJ1-5,TRBV6-5
TGTGCCAGCAGTGAATATTCGACAGCCTTTAATCAGCCCCAGCATTTT,CASSEYSTAFNQPQHF,NA,NA,TRBJ1-5,TRBV6-1
TGTGCCAGCAGTTTAGGACAGTCCGGAAGCAATCAGCCCCAGCATTTT,CASSLGQSGSNQPQHF,NA,NA,TRBJ1-5,TRBV28
TGTGCCAGCAGCCAAGATCTGGCAGGGGGAAACTATGGCTACACCTTC,CASSQDLAGGNYGYTF,few,TRBD1,TRBJ1-2,TRBV4-2
TGTGCCACCAGCATGGGGACAGGTGCCTACGAGCAGTACTTC,CATSMGTGAYEQYF,NA,TRBD1,TRBJ2-7,TRBV15
TGTGCCAGCAGCTCAAACGCCCACAGTGGCTACACCTTC,CASSSNAHSGYTF,NA,NA,TRBJ1-2,TRBV7-9
TGTGCCAGCAACGGACAGATGAGCTCTGGGGCCAACGTCCTGACTTTC,CASNGQMSSGANVLTF,NA,NA,TRBJ2-6,TRBV2
TGTGCCAGCAGTTACTCGCTTTCGGTTAGCTCCTACGAGCAGTACTTC,CASSYSLSVSSYEQYF,NA,NA,TRBJ2-7,TRBV6-6